This T cell receptor beta chain was identified during a study of blood T cell repertoires in COVID-19. Only in-frame clones appear in the TCRdb table, and some are missing; sequencing was by immunoSEQ multiplex PCR. The sample consists of about 170,000 clones, more than 70% of them appearing once. The origin of this receptor is a woman between 65 and 79 years old who had recovered from COVID-19. The sample taken for sequencing was peripheral blood.

In DNA form, the CDR3 reads TGTGCCACCCGGACTAGCGGGCCCTACGAGCAGTACTTC. Its protein is CATRTSGPYEQYF. This rearrangement joins TRBV7-2 to TRBJ2-7; TRBD2 aligns across 11 bases. Trimming took 10 bases from V and 2 from J; bases not matched to a gene: 4. There are 13 residues in the CDR3. The V gene's germline CDR1 is SGHTA and CDR2 FQGNSA.